The 14 T cell receptor beta chains presented below share a single source sample, sequenced in a study of a mutant IDH1 vaccine in newly diagnosed glioma. These receptors are not linked to any known antigen. Sample time point: week 11, during vaccination. The investigators gave 300 ug of mutant IDH1 20-mer peptide in each vaccine dose, together with topical imiquimod. The protocol was immunoSEQ multiplex PCR, while the TCRdb copy is restricted to in-frame clones and leaves out a portion. The repertoire includes approximately 64,000 clones, roughly 83% of them detected once, and approximately 10% sits in the top ten. Sequenced material: PBMCs, taken from a glioma patient whose treatment included an IDH1 peptide vaccine. Receptors originate from a woman in her forties or fifties with glioma.

The rearrangement joins TRBV9 to TRBJ1-3, with D unclear. The germline V gene has CDR1 SGDLS and CDR2 YYNGEE. The CDR3 contains 13 residues. The germline V and J ends were trimmed by 4 bases and 4 bases, with 9 bases remaining between them. CDR3 nucleotide sequence: TGTGCCAGCAGCCCCCCAACAGGAAACACCATATATTTT. It specifies CASSPPTGNTIYF.

The chain carries TRBV15 and TRBJ1-2, with D tentatively TRBD1 (5 bases). This CDR3 has 13 residues. Germline CDR1 and CDR2: LNHNV and YYDKDF (reference sequence). The V gene lost 3 bases and the J gene lost 2 bases, with 7 bases spanning the gap. The CDR3 is CATSRGRNYGYTF. CDR3 DNA: TGTGCCACCAGCAGGGGGCGGAACTATGGCTACACCTTC.

This chain links TRBV5-6 with TRBJ1-3, with a weak D call TRBD1 (6 bases). With 2 bases removed from V and 0 bases from J, the gap between germline ends came to 12 bases. Germline CDR1 is SGHDT and CDR2 is YYEEEE. The CDR3 covers 16 residues. The CDR3 region is CASSLTGYPSGNTIYF. In DNA form, the CDR3 reads TGTGCCAGCAGCTTAACAGGGTACCCCTCTGGAAACACCATATATTTT.

V is TRBV5-4 and J is TRBJ2-2; unclear D gene. CDR1 is SGHNT and CDR2 is YYREEE in the germline V gene (reference sequence). The CDR3 loop spans 12 amino acids. The V gene lost 3 bases and the J gene lost 3 bases, with 3 bases spanning the gap. CDR3 protein: CASSSYTGELFF. The CDR3 DNA sequence: TGTGCCAGCAGCTCATACACCGGGGAGCTGTTTTTT.

This clone was seen once. V is TRBV15 and J is TRBJ2-1; D possibly corresponds to TRBD1 (6 bases). The CDR3 is made up of 14 amino acids. CDR1 and CDR2 from the germline V gene are LNHNV and YYDKDF (reference sequence). The ends were cut back, 5 bases at V and 4 bases at J, with 12 bases in the middle. CDR3 DNA sequence: TGTGCCACCAGCTCAGGGGACATTTACAATGAGCAGTTCTTC. This encodes CATSSGDIYNEQFF.

CDR3 nucleotide sequence: TGTGCCAGCAGCGGCTCCTCCGGTGGTCTGGTAGGCACTGAAGCTTTCTTT. Translated: CASSGSSGGLVGTEAFF. The chain couples TRBV9 to TRBJ1-1; D gene ambiguous. V lost 3 bases, J lost 4 bases, and 22 bases lay in between. This CDR3 region has 17 residues. CDR1 SGDLS and CDR2 YYNGEE come from the germline V gene.

The gene calls are TRBV19 and TRBJ2-4; 8 bases are shared with TRBD1. V was pared by 3 bases and J by 8 bases, with 6 bases of the junction left unmatched. This CDR3 has 14 amino acids. The germline V gene encodes CDR1 LNHDA and CDR2 SQIVND (reference sequence). In DNA, the CDR3 is TGTGCCAGTAGTATGGGGACAGGATGGGACATTCAGTACTTC. As protein: CASSMGTGWDIQYF. Variable domain in full (rest from reference TRBV19 and TRBJ2-4): DGGITQSPKYLFRKEGQNVTLSCEQNLNHDAMYWYRQDPGQGLRLIYYSQIVNDFQKGDIAEGYSVSREKKESFPLTVTSAQKNPTAFYLCASSMGTGWDIQYFGAGTRLSVL.

This chain uses TRBV7-9 with TRBJ2-7; D gene unclear. CDR1 is SEHNR, CDR2 FQNEAQ, per germline (reference sequence). V lost 2 bases and J lost 3, with 2 bases in between. This CDR3 is built from 11 residues. The CDR3 region has the DNA TGTGCCAGCAGCTTAAACTACGAGCAGTACTTC. Translated: CASSLNYEQYF.

The chain is built from TRBV2 and TRBJ1-2, with D perhaps matching TRBD1 (5 bases). The germline V and J ends were trimmed by 6 bases and 4 bases, with 15 bases remaining between them. The CDR3 totals 14 residues. Germline V gene lookup returns CDR1 SNHLY and CDR2 FYNNEI. The chain's CDR3 is CASRRTPLLYGYTF. CDR3 DNA: TGTGCCAGCAGGAGGACACCCCTTCTCTATGGCTACACCTTC. The full variable domain, with the rest looked up from reference TRBV2 and TRBJ1-2, is EPEVTQTPSHQVTQMGQEVILRCVPISNHLYFYWYRQILGQKVEFLVSFYNNEISEKSEIFDDQFSVERPDGSNFTLKIRSTKLEDSAMYFCASRRTPLLYGYTFGSGTRLTVV.

This chain uses TRBV5-4 with TRBJ2-7, with D maybe TRBD2 (6 bases). The CDR3 extends over 15 amino acids. V was clipped by 4 bases and J by 4 bases, with 18 bases between them. Germline CDR1 is SGHNT and CDR2 is YYREEE (reference sequence). The CDR3 loop is CASSPTAAGQYEQYF. The CDR3 nucleotides read TGTGCCAGCAGCCCCACAGCGGCGGGGCAATACGAGCAGTACTTC.

V and J are TRBV27 and TRBJ1-1; 8 nucleotides agree with TRBD1. CDR1 and CDR2 (germline): MNHEY, SMNVEV (reference sequence). V lost 6 bases and J lost 4; bases outside the gene matches: 4. The CDR3 covers 13 residues. The CDR3 loop reads CASSQGARTEAFF. DNA of the CDR3: TGTGCCAGCAGCCAGGGGGCGCGCACTGAAGCTTTCTTT.

The chain combines TRBV7-6 with TRBJ2-7; 8 nucleotides line up with TRBD2. Germline V gene data show CDR1 as SGHVS and CDR2 as FNYEAQ. Trimming cost V 6 bases and J 3 bases; bases outside gene matches: 10. This CDR3 region has 15 residues. The CDR3 sequence is CASSLLTGGLYEQYF. CDR3 coding DNA: TGTGCCAGCAGTCTACTAACGGGGGGGCTCTACGAGCAGTACTTC.

The chain recombines TRBV6-1 with TRBJ2-3; 10 bases line up with TRBD2. The CDR3 runs to 13 residues. Germline trimming cut 6 bases from V and 5 bases from J; bases unmatched to any gene: 2. From germline, CDR1 is MNHNS and CDR2 SASEGT. The CDR3, as DNA: TGTGCCAGCAGAGTAGCGGGGGGAGATACGCAGTATTTT. This codes for CASRVAGGDTQYF.

This clone is judged medium-sized (0.01 to 0.1%). The J gene is TRBJ1-1, the V gene TRBV9; D call uncertain. This CDR3 is 14 amino acids long. CDR1 and CDR2 (germline): SGDLS, YYNGEE. The V end was cut by 0 bases, the J end by 0 bases, with 6 bases between. As DNA, the CDR3 is TGTGCCAGCAGCGTAGGGTCCATGAACACTGAAGCTTTCTTT. This gives the protein CASSVGSMNTEAFF.